What follows are 28 T cell receptor beta chains derived from one specimen sequenced in a study of cytomegalovirus exposure and HLA in healthy donors. Primers for the PCR totalled 60 Vbeta and 13 Jbeta. Measured with immunoSEQ multiplex PCR; TCRdb has only the in-frame clones, and not every one. The sample has some 93,000 clones; roughly 60% are singletons. The sample taken for sequencing was PBMCs. The receptors stem from a boy aged 5 to 17 in good health and CMV-seropositive.

The genes are TRBV15 and TRBJ1-1; 8 bases match TRBD1. The CDR3 spans 17 residues. V was pared by 1 base and J by 6 bases, with 13 bases of the junction left unmatched. The germline V gene has CDR1 LNHNV and CDR2 YYDKDF (reference sequence). CDR3 sequence: CATSRVFGDRGVSEAFF. CDR3 nucleotides: TGTGCCACCAGCAGAGTATTCGGAGACAGGGGTGTATCTGAAGCTTTCTTT.

This rearrangement joins TRBV7-6 to TRBJ2-3; 8 nucleotides match TRBD1. Germline assignment: CDR1 SGHVS and CDR2 FNYEAQ. V shed 5 bases, J shed 4 bases, and the junction held 11 bases outside the gene matches. The CDR3 totals 16 residues. In DNA form, the CDR3 reads TGTGCCAGCAGCCAAAAACGACAGGGGTGGCCAGATACGCAGTATTTT. Residues: CASSQKRQGWPDTQYF.

The chain recombines TRBV10-3 with TRBJ2-1; 7 bases are a match to TRBD1. CDR1 and CDR2 from the germline V gene are ENHRY and SYGVKD. V lost 7 bases to trimming and J lost 8 bases; unmatched junction nucleotides: 8. This CDR3 comprises 13 residues. The CDR3 is CAITSGGYDEQFF. Written as DNA, the CDR3 is TGTGCCATCACCTCAGGGGGATATGATGAGCAGTTCTTC.

The chain is built from TRBV5-1 and TRBJ2-3, with 7 bases that match TRBD1. J was trimmed by 2 bases and V by 3 bases; bases with no gene match: 9. CDR1 and CDR2 from the germline V gene are SGHRS and YFSETQ. This CDR3 has 16 amino acids. The CDR3 loop is CASSWADRVDTDTQYF. For the CDR3, the DNA is TGCGCCAGCAGCTGGGCCGACAGGGTTGACACAGATACGCAGTATTTT.

The J gene is TRBJ1-4, the V gene TRBV30; no firm D call. This CDR3 has 15 amino acids. Trimming took 4 bases from V and 7 from J, leaving 19 bases between them. Germline CDR1 is GTSNPN and CDR2 is SVGIG (reference sequence). CDR3 DNA: TGTGCCTGGACTCGAACTGGTTCGCAATCTGAAAAACTGTTTTTT. Its protein is CAWTRTGSQSEKLFF.

The sample holds a few counts of this clone. The chain uses TRBV6-1 and TRBJ2-2; tentative D call: TRBD1 (5 bases). Per germline, CDR1 MNHNS and CDR2 SASEGT. The CDR3 contains 14 residues. The V end was cut by 7 bases, the J end by 5 bases, with 14 bases between. CDR3 residues: CASTLTAFTGELFF. CDR3 DNA sequence: TGTGCCAGCACCTTGACAGCCTTTACCGGGGAGCTGTTTTTT.

This clone was seen a handful of times. The chain employs TRBV2 and TRBJ2-2; 7 bases agree with TRBD1. Trimming took 7 bases from V and 1 from J; bases not matched to a gene: 3. Germline CDR1 SNHLY, CDR2 FYNNEI. This CDR3 spans 14 amino acids. CDR3 sequence: CASTGTVNTGELFF. For the CDR3, the DNA is TGTGCCAGCACCGGGACAGTGAACACCGGGGAGCTGTTTTTT.

The genes are TRBV15 and TRBJ2-2; no definite D call. The CDR3 is 13 residues long. V was pared by 1 base and J by 5 bases, with 5 bases between. Germline CDR1 reads LNHNV; CDR2 reads YYDKDF (reference sequence). For the CDR3, the DNA is TGTGCCACCAGCAGAGGTCTGACCGGGGAGCTGTTTTTT. This encodes CATSRGLTGELFF.

The rearrangement uses TRBV6-5 and TRBJ1-6, with 7 bases lining up with TRBD1. Looked up from germline, CDR1 is MNHEY and CDR2 is SVGAGI. The junction had 11 bases not matched to a gene; V was cut back by 2 bases and J by 10 bases. CDR3 size: 16 residues. The CDR3 spells CASSYRLVGGDSPLHF. CDR3 sequence (DNA): TGTGCCAGCAGTTACCGTCTTGTAGGGGGCGACTCACCCCTCCACTTT.

The CDR3 DNA reads TGCGCCAGCAGCTTGGAGGTAAGGGGCTCTGAAGCTTTCTTT. The encoded protein is CASSLEVRGSEAFF. The chain couples TRBV5-1 to TRBJ1-1; possible D gene TRBD1, 5 bases. Germline CDR1 reads SGHRS; CDR2 reads YFSETQ. The CDR3 is 14 residues long. V was clipped by 0 bases and J by 6 bases, with 12 bases between them. Based on the CDR3 plus reference TRBV5-1 and TRBJ1-1, the full variable domain is KAGVTQTPRYLIKTRGQQVTLSCSPISGHRSVSWYQQTPGQGLQFLFEYFSETQRNKGNFPGRFSGRQFSNSRSEMNVSTLELGDSALYLCASSLEVRGSEAFFGQGTRLTVV.

This chain links TRBV7-9 with TRBJ2-3; TRBD2 matches 11 bases. Trimming removed 5 bases from V and 0 bases from J; junction bases left unmatched: 1. Looked up from germline, CDR1 is SEHNR and CDR2 is FQNEAQ (reference sequence). This CDR3 spans 15 amino acids. For the CDR3, the DNA is TGTGCCAGCAGCGGGACTAGCGGAAGCACAGATACGCAGTATTTT. Its protein is CASSGTSGSTDTQYF. The full variable domain, in which reference TRBV7-9 and TRBJ2-3 provide the parts outside the CDR3, is DTGVSQNPRHKITKRGQNVTFRCDPISEHNRLYWYRQTLGQGPEFLTYFQNEAQLEKSRLLSDRFSAERPKGSFSTLEIQRTEQGDSAMYLCASSGTSGSTDTQYFGPGTRLTVL.

V and J are TRBV7-9 and TRBJ1-1; D remains unclear. Germline lookup yields CDR1 SEHNR and CDR2 FQNEAQ (reference sequence). Trimming left V 5 bases short and J 1 base short, with 8 bases between. This CDR3 contains 13 residues. CDR3 bases: TGTGCCAGCAGCCGCGTGCCGAACACTGAAGCTTTCTTT. Its translation: CASSRVPNTEAFF.

This clone is a singleton in its sample. This rearrangement joins TRBV6-5 to TRBJ1-1; 9 bases match TRBD1. This CDR3 has 14 residues. The ends lost 5 bases at V and 4 bases at J; junction bases unmatched: 5. Germline CDR1 and CDR2: MNHEY and SVGAGI. The CDR3: CASSIWTGATEAFF. The CDR3 DNA is TGTGCCAGCAGTATATGGACAGGGGCCACTGAAGCTTTCTTT.

As regards this clone: At one boundary the junction diverges from the germline segment, which might be a read error. This chain uses TRBV7-9 with TRBJ1-1; TRBD1 agrees at 7 bases. From germline, CDR1 is SEHNR and CDR2 FQNEAQ (reference sequence). This CDR3 contains 15 residues. The CDR3 loop reads CSSSFVLQGYPEAFF. The CDR3 DNA reads TGTTCCAGCAGCTTCGTCCTACAGGGGTACCCTGAAGCTTTCTTT.

The chain carries TRBV2 and TRBJ2-2, with D tentatively TRBD1 (5 bases). CDR3 length: 16 residues. The V gene's germline CDR1 is SNHLY and CDR2 FYNNEI. Trimming stripped 0 bases from V and 3 bases from J, with 11 bases between. The CDR3, as DNA: TGTGCCAGCAGTGAAGCTAGCCAGGGCCACACCGGGGAGCTGTTTTTT. Translating gives CASSEASQGHTGELFF.

The chain is built from TRBV5-1 and TRBJ2-7, with D maybe TRBD1 (5 bases). The CDR3 is made up of 13 amino acids. Germline CDR1 is SGHRS and CDR2 is YFSETQ. V lost 3 bases to trimming and J lost 0 bases, with 7 bases between them. The CDR3 spells CASSYDSSYEQYF. The CDR3 bases are TGCGCCAGCAGCTACGACAGCTCCTACGAGCAGTACTTC.

This rearrangement joins TRBV7-2 to TRBJ1-5; unclear D gene. Germline CDR1 is SGHTA and CDR2 is FQGNSA. V was pared by 0 bases and J by 3 bases, with 12 bases between. The CDR3 spans 16 residues. CDR3 nucleotides: TGTGCCAGCAGCTTAGCGCAGAGGGATTACAATCAGCCCCAGCATTTT. It codes for CASSLAQRDYNQPQHF. The whole variable domain, remainder taken from reference TRBV7-2 and TRBJ1-5, is GAGVSQSPSNKVTEKGKDVELRCDPISGHTALYWYRQSLGQGLEFLIYFQGNSAPDKSGLPSDRFSAERTGGSVSTLTIQRTQQEDSAVYLCASSLAQRDYNQPQHFGDGTRLSIL.

This chain joins TRBV1 and TRBJ2-7; the tabulated D call, TRBD1, remains unverified against the DNA. TRBV1 corresponds to a pseudogene. This CDR3 comprises 16 residues. DNA for the CDR3: TGCACCAGCAGCCAAGTCGGGCGGGACAGCTCCTACGAGCAGTACTTC. Its translation: CTSSQVGRDSSYEQYF.

The chain couples TRBV6-6 to TRBJ1-1; D is unclear. The V and J ends lost 4 bases and 3 bases respectively, with 9 bases between them. CDR3 size: 13 residues. The germline V gene encodes CDR1 MNHNY and CDR2 SVGAGI (reference sequence). CDR3 sequence reads: CASSSFGHTEAFF. Here the CDR3 DNA reads TGTGCCAGCAGTTCGTTTGGCCACACTGAAGCTTTCTTT.

This chain connects TRBV6-1 to TRBJ1-1; TRBD1 aligns across 7 bases. V lost 10 bases and J lost 8; bases outside the gene matches: 7. Germline V gives CDR1 MNHNS, CDR2 SASEGT. The CDR3 spans 11 residues. The CDR3 nucleotides read TGTGCCACTCGGGACAGCATAGAAGCTTTCTTT. It encodes CATRDSIEAFF.

Only one count was recorded for this clone. This chain uses TRBV27 with TRBJ2-7, with 7 nucleotides matching TRBD1. CDR3 length: 14 residues. Unmatched junction bases numbered 7, after V lost 6 bases and J lost 2 bases. In germline, CDR1 is MNHEY, CDR2 SMNVEV (reference sequence). The DNA of the CDR3 is TGTGCCAGCAGGTTCGACAGGGCTCCCTACGAGCAGTACTTC. The encoded protein is CASRFDRAPYEQYF.

The chain employs TRBV6-5 and TRBJ2-2, with 7 positions matching TRBD1. The CDR3 extends over 14 amino acids. The junction had 6 bases not matched to a gene; V was cut back by 6 bases and J by 5 bases. The germline V gene has CDR1 MNHEY and CDR2 SVGAGI. The CDR3, as DNA: TGTGCCAGCAGACCGGACAGGAGAACCGGGGAGCTGTTTTTT. Amino acids: CASRPDRRTGELFF.

The genes are TRBV2 and TRBJ2-3; possible D gene TRBD2, 5 bases. The V end lost 4 bases, the J end lost 8 bases, and 13 bases lay between the germline ends. CDR3 size: 13 residues. Germline values: CDR1 SNHLY, CDR2 FYNNEI. The CDR3 bases are TGTGCCAGCAGTGCGGGATGGATGGTTACGCAGTATTTT. Its translation is CASSAGWMVTQYF.

The chain combines TRBV28 with TRBJ1-5, with TRBD1 matching over 12 bases. This CDR3 has 16 amino acids. Germline loops: CDR1 MDHEN, CDR2 SYDVKM. J lost 2 bases, V lost 5 bases, and 4 bases had no gene match. The CDR3 protein is CASSGTGGRGNQPQHF. The CDR3 DNA sequence: TGTGCCAGCAGTGGGACAGGGGGCCGGGGCAATCAGCCCCAGCATTTT. The full variable domain, rest sourced from reference TRBV28 and TRBJ1-5, is DVKVTQSSRYLVKRTGEKVFLECVQDMDHENMFWYRQDPGLGLRLIYFSYDVKMKEKGDIPEGYSVSREKKERFSLILESASTNQTSMYLCASSGTGGRGNQPQHFGDGTRLSIL.

This sequence joins TRBV30 and TRBJ2-3; no clear D gene. The CDR3 totals 14 residues. V lost 2 bases to trimming and J lost 4 bases, with 13 bases between them. CDR1 is GTSNPN, CDR2 SVGIG, per germline (reference sequence). Here the CDR3 reads CAWSQWSFPDTQYF. In nucleotides, the CDR3 is TGTGCCTGGAGTCAATGGAGTTTCCCAGATACGCAGTATTTT.

This sequence joins TRBV5-1 and TRBJ1-1; D is perhaps TRBD1 (5 bases). The germline gives CDR1 SGHRS, CDR2 YFSETQ. This CDR3 has 13 residues. V lost 4 bases and J 11 bases, leaving 18 bases between the germline ends. The CDR3 nucleotides read TGCGCCAGCAGCGGGGGGGACCTTCTCTCCGCTTTCTTT. Its translation: CASSGGDLLSAFF. The whole variable domain, filled in from reference TRBV5-1 and TRBJ1-1, reads KAGVTQTPRYLIKTRGQQVTLSCSPISGHRSVSWYQQTPGQGLQFLFEYFSETQRNKGNFPGRFSGRQFSNSRSEMNVSTLELGDSALYLCASSGGDLLSAFFGQGTRLTVV.

The chain has TRBV4-3 and TRBJ2-3, with TRBD2 as a possible D gene (5 bases). The length of the CDR3 is 16 residues. V was clipped by 0 bases and J by 0 bases, with 10 bases between them. CDR1 is LGHNA and CDR2 is YSLEER in the germline V gene. This CDR3 is CASSQEGGISTDTQYF. The CDR3 region has the DNA TGCGCCAGCAGCCAAGAAGGAGGAATTAGCACAGATACGCAGTATTTT.

The V and J genes are TRBV15 and TRBJ2-1, with 13 positions matching TRBD2. The germline V gene has CDR1 LNHNV and CDR2 YYDKDF (reference sequence). Trimming removed 2 bases from V and 3 bases from J; junction bases left unmatched: 13. This CDR3 contains 20 residues. The CDR3 DNA sequence: TGTGCCACCAGCAGACAACCGGGACTAGCGGGATCCCAGATCTACAATGAGCAGTTCTTC. Translating gives CATSRQPGLAGSQIYNEQFF.